The 12 T cell receptor beta chains given below trace back to one sample, sequenced in a study of somatic mutations in cytotoxic T cells in rheumatoid arthritis. Sequenced by immunoSEQ multiplex PCR; TCRdb stores in-frame clones only, minus some. The table shows some 20,000 clones, with around 79% occurring only once. Source material: CD8+ T cells sorted from blood. The receptors derive from a woman aged 55 to 70 in good health.

This clone was seen a few times. The chain uses TRBV7-9 and TRBJ2-7; D perhaps matches TRBD1 (5 bases). V lost 1 base and J lost 3, with 7 bases in between. CDR1 SEHNR and CDR2 FQNEAQ come from the germline V gene (reference sequence). CDR3 length: 13 residues. CDR3: CASSLVGDYEQYF. The CDR3 nucleotides are TGTGCCAGCAGCTTAGTAGGGGACTACGAGCAGTACTTC. Full variable domain (outside the CDR3, taken from reference TRBV7-9 and TRBJ2-7): DTGVSQNPRHKITKRGQNVTFRCDPISEHNRLYWYRQTLGQGPEFLTYFQNEAQLEKSRLLSDRFSAERPKGSFSTLEIQRTEQGDSAMYLCASSLVGDYEQYFGPGTRLTVT.

This clone was observed a single time. This chain joins TRBV15 and TRBJ1-4, with TRBD1 identical over 10 bases. The CDR3 is 18 amino acids. V lost 5 bases and J lost 4; bases outside the gene matches: 13. Germline CDR1 reads LNHNV; CDR2 reads YYDKDF (reference sequence). CDR3 region: CATSDPGQGSLGNEKLFF. The DNA for the CDR3 is TGTGCCACCAGCGATCCGGGACAGGGGTCTTTGGGTAATGAAAAACTGTTTTTT. Using reference TRBV15 and TRBJ1-4 for the parts outside the CDR3, the full variable domain is DAMVIQNPRYQVTQFGKPVTLSCSQTLNHNVMYWYQQKSSQAPKLLFHYYDKDFNNEADTPDNFQSRRPNTSFCFLDIRSPGLGDTAMYLCATSDPGQGSLGNEKLFFGSGTQLSVL.

This chain uses TRBV30 with TRBJ1-1; no clear D gene. The germline gives CDR1 GTSNPN, CDR2 SVGIG (reference sequence). This CDR3 comprises 12 residues. V lost 0 bases, J lost 4 bases, and 6 bases lay in between. CDR3 loop: CAWSVDSTEAFF. The CDR3 DNA follows: TGTGCCTGGAGTGTTGATAGCACTGAAGCTTTCTTT.

The chain combines TRBV29-1 with TRBJ1-1; D is ambiguous. Germline CDR1 reads SQVTM; CDR2 reads ANQGSEA. The ends were cut back, 2 bases at V and 1 base at J, with 2 bases in the middle. The CDR3 extends over 11 amino acids. The CDR3 DNA reads as TGCAGCGTTGAAAGGAACACTGAAGCTTTCTTT. It is translated as CSVERNTEAFF.

The rearrangement uses TRBV27 and TRBJ2-7, with TRBD1 identical over 7 bases. This CDR3 comprises 16 residues. The junction had 9 bases not matched to a gene; V was cut back by 0 bases and J by 4 bases. Germline-derived CDR1 and CDR2 are MNHEY and SMNVEV (reference sequence). CDR3 DNA sequence: TGTGCCAGCAGTTTATCACAGGGGCCCGCTGGGTACGAGCAGTACTTC. It codes for CASSLSQGPAGYEQYF.

Here the CDR3 DNA reads TGTGCCAGCAGCTCGGGGACAGGTGGCTACGAGCAGTACTTC. Translated: CASSSGTGGYEQYF. V and J are TRBV5-4 and TRBJ2-7; 8 bases map to TRBD1. Germline V gives CDR1 SGHNT, CDR2 YYREEE (reference sequence). The CDR3 has 14 amino acids. V shed 3 bases, J shed 3 bases, and the junction held 5 bases outside the gene matches.

The rearrangement joins TRBV7-2 to TRBJ2-7; 7 positions match TRBD2. The CDR3 consists of 11 residues. Trimming removed 4 bases from V and 9 bases from J; junction bases left unmatched: 3. CDR1 is SGHTA and CDR2 is FQGNSA in the germline V gene. CDR3 coding DNA: TGTGCCAGCAGCTCGGGACTAATGCAGTACTTC. It is translated as CASSSGLMQYF.

V is TRBV7-9 and J is TRBJ2-5; maybe TRBD2 (7 bases). The V end lost 5 bases, the J end lost 1 base, and 14 bases lay between the germline ends. CDR1 and CDR2 from the germline V gene are SEHNR and FQNEAQ (reference sequence). This CDR3 is built from 15 residues. DNA of the CDR3: TGTGCCAGCAGCGCGGGGGCCGAGTCCCAAGAGACCCAGTACTTC. Translation gives CASSAGAESQETQYF. The whole variable domain, filled in from reference TRBV7-9 and TRBJ2-5, reads DTGVSQNPRHKITKRGQNVTFRCDPISEHNRLYWYRQTLGQGPEFLTYFQNEAQLEKSRLLSDRFSAERPKGSFSTLEIQRTEQGDSAMYLCASSAGAESQETQYFGPGTRLLVL.

This clone was picked up one time. The V gene is TRBV29-1, the J gene TRBJ2-7, with D possibly being TRBD1 (7 bases). Per the germline V gene, CDR1 is SQVTM and CDR2 is ANQGSEA. The V and J ends lost 1 base and 1 base respectively, with 17 bases between them. CDR3 length: 16 amino acids. The DNA for the CDR3 is TGCAGCGTTGAAGGGGGGGCAGGGGGGTTATCCTACGAGCAGTACTTC. It is translated as CSVEGGAGGLSYEQYF.

This rearrangement joins TRBV7-5 to TRBJ2-7; TRBD1, the table's D call, was not compared with the DNA. TRBV7-5 is given as a pseudogene. CDR3 length: 15 residues. The DNA for the CDR3 is TGTGCCAGAAGCTCCTACCGGGACAGGGGCTACGAGCAGTACTTC. Its protein product is CARSSYRDRGYEQYF.

This clone was detected only once. The chain has TRBV7-6 and TRBJ2-1; D unresolved. Germline values: CDR1 SGHVS, CDR2 FNYEAQ. The length of the CDR3 is 13 residues. V lost 5 bases, J lost 9 bases, and 14 bases lay in between. This CDR3 reads CASSPRSGGEQFF. The CDR3 DNA follows: TGTGCCAGCAGCCCAAGGTCCGGCGGTGAGCAGTTCTTC.

V usage is TRBV7-2 and J usage is TRBJ2-7, with 7 bases matching TRBD1. With V trimmed by 2 bases and J by 3 bases, 1 base remained unmatched. The V gene's germline CDR1 is SGHTA and CDR2 FQGNSA. The CDR3 spans 13 residues. The CDR3 sequence is CASSLPGGYEQYF. For the CDR3, the DNA is TGTGCCAGCAGCTTACCAGGGGGCTACGAGCAGTACTTC.